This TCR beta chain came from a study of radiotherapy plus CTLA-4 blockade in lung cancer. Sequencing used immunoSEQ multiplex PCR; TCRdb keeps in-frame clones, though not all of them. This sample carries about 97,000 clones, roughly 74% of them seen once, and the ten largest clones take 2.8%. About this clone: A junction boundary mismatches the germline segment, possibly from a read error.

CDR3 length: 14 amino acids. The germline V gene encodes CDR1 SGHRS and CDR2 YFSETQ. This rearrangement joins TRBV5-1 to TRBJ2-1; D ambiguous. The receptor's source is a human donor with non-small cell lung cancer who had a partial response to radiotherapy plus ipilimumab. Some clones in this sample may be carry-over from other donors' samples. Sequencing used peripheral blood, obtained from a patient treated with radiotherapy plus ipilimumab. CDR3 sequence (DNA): TGCGCCAGCAGCTTGGTTGGCTCCCACAATGAGCAGTTCTTC. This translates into CASSLVGSHNEQFF. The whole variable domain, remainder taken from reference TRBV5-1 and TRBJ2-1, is KAGVTQTPRYLIKTRGQQVTLSCSPISGHRSVSWYQQTPGQGLQFLFEYFSETQRNKGNFPGRFSGRQFSNSRSEMNVSTLELGDSALYLCASSLVGSHNEQFFGPGTRLTVL.